The sequence of this TCR beta chain was determined in a study of CD4 and CD8 cells across lung adenocarcinoma regions. TCRdb used MiXCR to reprocess the PCR reads, holding one entry per CDR3 protein. The sample shows 20,000 to 25,000 distinct CDR3 sequences, under 70% of them seen only once. Localized lung adenocarcinoma, a non-small cell lung cancer, affected the donors. Germline CDR1 and CDR2: MNHEY and SMNVEV (reference sequence). Trimming took 11 bases from V and 3 from J, leaving 22 bases between them. The CDR3 length is 15 residues. What was sequenced was CD8+ T cells from the center of a lung tumor. This clonotype was sampled from a female donor with lung adenocarcinoma. The CD4 and CD8 labels of this study may be unreliable. V and J are TRBV27 and TRBJ2-5, with D tentatively TRBD1 or TRBD2 (6 bases each). The CDR3 loop is CAAGPGVWDKETQYF. The DNA for the CDR3 is TGTGCCGCGGGGCCAGGGGTCTGGGACAAAGAGACCCAGTACTTC.